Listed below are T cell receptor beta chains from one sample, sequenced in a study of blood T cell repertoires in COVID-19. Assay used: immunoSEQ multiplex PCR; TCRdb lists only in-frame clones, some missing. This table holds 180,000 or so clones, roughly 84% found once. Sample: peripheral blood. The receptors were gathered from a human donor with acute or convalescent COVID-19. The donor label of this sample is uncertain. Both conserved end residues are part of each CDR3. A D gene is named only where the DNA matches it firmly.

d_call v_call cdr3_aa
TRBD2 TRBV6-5 CASKPGLAGDTQYF
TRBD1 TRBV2 CASSGTGDKNSPLHF
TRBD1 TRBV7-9 CASSRTGGEQYF
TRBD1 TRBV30 CAWSVLAGPQGSYGYTF
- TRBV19 CASTGGQNQSQHF
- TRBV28 CASSPGAGGAGQPQHF
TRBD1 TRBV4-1 CASSQVGQGYNSPLHF
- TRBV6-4 CASSDSMYREAFF
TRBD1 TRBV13 CASSWGDSSSGNTIYF
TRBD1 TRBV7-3 CASSLGTGGAGGYTF
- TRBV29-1 CSVNSVQETQYF
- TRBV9 CASSVAPAGTYEQYF
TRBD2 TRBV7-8 CASSRGRSGRTAYNEQFF
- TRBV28 CASSSYRGGIYTDTQYF
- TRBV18 CASSPPGSGDAFF
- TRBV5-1 CASSLTGEVQFF
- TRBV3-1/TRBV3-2 CASSQGGGHTDTQYF
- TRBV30 CAWAPDEGPRDGYTF
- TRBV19 CASSGWADNSNQPQHF
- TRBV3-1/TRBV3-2 CASSQGRSQDTQYF
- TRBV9 CASSVEGGGAHNEQFF
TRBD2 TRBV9 CASSASGGSYNEQFF
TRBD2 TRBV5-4 CASSNGLASYTDTQYF
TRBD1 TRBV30 CAWSRGQGHQPQHF
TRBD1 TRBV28 CASRGSRTGEQETQYF
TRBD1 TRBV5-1 CASSPGQGAREQYF
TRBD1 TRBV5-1 CASSWGQGGTGANVLTF
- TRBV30 CAGQGSETQYF
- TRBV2 CASSEFHSNQPQHF
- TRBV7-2 CASSSPPGGYTF
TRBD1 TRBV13 CASSSGQGLYGYTF
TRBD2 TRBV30 CAWSAGTSGAYNEQFF
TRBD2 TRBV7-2 CASSRSGGDHNEQFF
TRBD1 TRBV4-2 CASSQTGTASYEQYF
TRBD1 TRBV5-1 CASSLVLGQGGSPLHF
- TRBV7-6 CASSLGAPSGVVYEKLFF
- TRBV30 CACNAGDGYTF
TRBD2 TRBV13 CASSLRSGGAYEQYF
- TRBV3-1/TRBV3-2 CASSPENGGQGNEQFF
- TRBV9 CASSGRVGYGYTF
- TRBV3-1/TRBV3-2 CASSQEYQGWTDTQYF
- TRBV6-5 CASNKGPAEAFF
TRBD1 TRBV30 CAWSRGQGLDTEAFF